Sequencing of this TCR beta chain was carried out in a study of early T cells in non-severe SARS-CoV-2 infection. Germline CDR1 and CDR2: KGHSH and LQKENI. V lost 6 bases to trimming and J lost 1 base, with 12 bases between them. The CDR3 length is 14 residues. The protocol attached unique molecular identifiers to individual cDNA molecules. TCRdb re-called the 5' RACE reads through MiXCR, storing one row per CDR3 protein. Of about 59,000 distinct CDR3 sequences in the sample, roughly 13% are singletons; the top ten hold about 3%. This clonotype was detected many times. The J gene is TRBJ1-1, the V gene TRBV18; D is perhaps TRBD1 (6 bases). This clonotype originated in an adult who was a healthcare worker with PCR-confirmed SARS-CoV-2 infection or an uninfected control (not recorded which). The sample comprised whole blood. The CDR3 nucleotides read TGTGCCAGCTCCCCATACAGGGAGAACACTGAAGCTTTCTTT. Its protein product is CASSPYRENTEAFF.